This is a list of T cell receptor beta chains from one sample in a study of technical replicates of blood from several donors. The repertoire was sequenced with immunoSEQ multiplex PCR; TCRdb's copy has only in-frame clones and lacks some. Here the sample spans around 90,000 clones, around 94% being singletons. Sequencing input: T cells isolated from PBMCs. These receptor sequences come from a human donor in good health. CDR3s include the opening cysteine and the closing phenylalanine or tryptophan. D genes are given only for firm matches. A row's size may be missing; if present it is once, few, many or a size class.

abundance,d_gene,j_gene,v_gene,CDR3nt,CDR3aa
.,TRBD1,TRBJ1-2,TRBV5-4,TGTGCCAGCAGCTTGGCGGGACAGGAAGTTTTGAACACCTTC,CASSLAGQEVLNTF
.,TRBD1,TRBJ1-3,TRBV27,TGTGCCAGCGGGCCGATACAGGGGGACACCATATATTTT,CASGPIQGDTIYF
.,TRBD1,TRBJ1-2,TRBV6-4,TGTGCCAGCAGGCCCGGACAGGGGGCGGACTATGGCTACACCTTC,CASRPGQGADYGYTF
.,TRBD1,TRBJ2-2,TRBV10-3,TGTGCCATCAGAACCGGGACAGGGGGCGCCGACACCGGGGAGCTGTTTTTT,CAIRTGTGGADTGELFF
.,TRBD1,TRBJ1-1,TRBV7-9,TGTGCCAGCAGCTCGGGGTTAACAGGGGATGCTTTCTTT,CASSSGLTGDAFF
.,.,TRBJ1-5,TRBV28,TGTGCCAGCAGTCCAGGGCGGGATAGCAATCAGCCCCAGCATTTT,CASSPGRDSNQPQHF
.,TRBD2,TRBJ2-7,TRBV11-2,TGTGCCAGCAGCTTTGCCCGGGGGGTCGCCCGATACGAGCAGTACTTC,CASSFARGVARYEQYF
.,.,TRBJ2-2,TRBV15,TGTGCCACCAGCACAGAACACGGAGTTGTCGGGGAGCTGTTTTTT,CATSTEHGVVGELFF
.,.,TRBJ1-2,TRBV19,TGTGCCAGTAGTATAGAGGGTCAGGGCAAAGGCTACACCTTC,CASSIEGQGKGYTF
once,.,TRBJ2-2,TRBV19,TGTGCCAGTAGTATAGCCAGGCCCGGGGAGCTGTTTTTT,CASSIARPGELFF
.,TRBD2,TRBJ2-5,TRBV4-2,TGTGCCAGCAGCCAAGATCAGGGTAGCGGGAGGCCCAGGGGGACCCAGTACTTC,CASSQDQGSGRPRGTQYF
.,.,TRBJ2-1,TRBV7-7,TGTGCCAGCAGCTTAGCAGGGGGAATCGATGAGCAGTTCTTC,CASSLAGGIDEQFF
.,.,TRBJ1-1,TRBV2,TGTGCCAGTTCCAATTTCATGAACACTGAAGCTTTCTTT,CASSNFMNTEAFF
.,.,TRBJ1-1,TRBV7-3,TGTGCCAGCAGGATTTCCGACAGCCCCTGGAACACTGAAGCTTTCTTT,CASRISDSPWNTEAFF
once,TRBD1,TRBJ1-1,TRBV7-9,TGTGCCAGCAGCCCCCGGAGGGGGCAGGTGAACACTGAAGCTTTCTTT,CASSPRRGQVNTEAFF
.,.,TRBJ2-3,TRBV6-5,TGTGCCAGCAGTCCCCGGACAGCTAGCACAGATACGCAGTATTTT,CASSPRTASTDTQYF
.,.,TRBJ1-1,TRBV19,TGTGCCAGTAGTATGGGGGGAACTGAAGCTTTCTTT,CASSMGGTEAFF
.,.,TRBJ2-7,TRBV27,TGTGCCAGCAGTTTATACAGCACCCCCTACGAGCAGTACTTC,CASSLYSTPYEQYF
.,TRBD1,TRBJ2-5,TRBV19,TGTGCCAGTAGTAGGGACAGGGGACTCTTACAAGAGACCCAGTACTTC,CASSRDRGLLQETQYF
.,.,TRBJ2-7,TRBV6-5,TGTGCCAGCAGTTACTCGAGCAGGGGCGAGCAGTACTTC,CASSYSSRGEQYF
.,.,TRBJ2-6,TRBV30,TGTGCCTGGACAGGGTTCTCTGGGGCCAACGTCCTGACTTTC,CAWTGFSGANVLTF
.,TRBD2,TRBJ2-7,TRBV5-1,TGCGCCAGCAGCCGAACAAGCGGGGGGGCCTCGGGCTACGAGCAGTACTTC,CASSRTSGGASGYEQYF
.,.,TRBJ2-2,TRBV5-6,TGTGCCAGCAGCTTCTTCTCACCGACAGGTTATACCGGGGAGCTGTTTTTT,CASSFFSPTGYTGELFF
.,.,TRBJ1-1,TRBV29-1,TGCAGCGTCGTGACAGTTGAAGCTTTCTTT,CSVVTVEAFF
.,.,TRBJ1-4,TRBV27,TGTGCCAGCAGTTTACTCTCTACTAAGGAAAAACTGTTTTTT,CASSLLSTKEKLFF
.,TRBD1,TRBJ2-1,TRBV15,TGTGCCACGGGGGACAGGCGGAGCTCCTACAATGAGCAGTTCTTC,CATGDRRSSYNEQFF
.,.,TRBJ2-1,TRBV9,TGTGCCAGCAGCGTAGAGGTGGGAGCACCGCAGTTCTTC,CASSVEVGAPQFF
.,.,TRBJ2-3,TRBV20-1,TGCAGTGGGAAGGGGGATACGCAGTATTTT,CSGKGDTQYF
.,.,TRBJ2-5,TRBV6-6,TGTGCCAGCGCCAGGGGTGGTACGTACCAAGAGACCCAGTACTTC,CASARGGTYQETQYF
.,.,TRBJ1-2,TRBV5-4,TGTGCCAGCAGCTCGGGGGGCGTAAGGAGCTACACCTTC,CASSSGGVRSYTF
few,.,TRBJ1-1,TRBV30,TGTGCCTGGGCACAGGGAATTCAAGCTTTCTTT,CAWAQGIQAFF
.,TRBD2,TRBJ2-1,TRBV19,TGTGCCTCGGCGACTAGCGCAAACAATGAGCAGTTCTTC,CASATSANNEQFF
.,.,TRBJ2-3,TRBV28,TGTGCCAGCAGAGGAGCGGCAACTAGCACAGATACGCAGTATTTT,CASRGAATSTDTQYF
.,TRBD1,TRBJ1-6,TRBV25-1,TGTGCCAGCAGTGAATTAGGGGGCGGTTCACCCCTCCACTTT,CASSELGGGSPLHF
.,.,TRBJ2-1,TRBV11-3,TGTGCCAGCAGCTTAGATTATGGTAGCCGTTCCTCCTACAATGAGCAGTTCTTC,CASSLDYGSRSSYNEQFF
.,TRBD2,TRBJ2-5,TRBV10-1,TGCGCCAGCAGTGATATAGCGGGAGGGCCCGGGGAGACCCAGTACTTC,CASSDIAGGPGETQYF
.,TRBD1,TRBJ2-5,TRBV7-3,TGTGCCAGCAGCTTTGACAGGGGAGAGACCCAGTACTTC,CASSFDRGETQYF
.,.,TRBJ2-1,TRBV5-4,TGTGCCAGCAGCTTGGACAGTAACAATGAGCAGTTCTTC,CASSLDSNNEQFF
once,TRBD1,TRBJ1-4,TRBV18,TGTGCCAGCTCACTGAACACGGGACAGAATGAAAAACTGTTTTTT,CASSLNTGQNEKLFF
.,.,TRBJ1-1,TRBV6-1,TGTGCCAGCAGTGACCATAGGAACACTGAAGCTTTCTTT,CASSDHRNTEAFF
.,.,TRBJ2-3,TRBV19,TGTGCCAGTAGTATCGGGGGAGCCCAAGATACGCAGTATTTT,CASSIGGAQDTQYF
once,.,TRBJ2-1,TRBV6-4,TGTGCCAGCAGTGAGCACAATGATGAGCAGTTCTTC,CASSEHNDEQFF